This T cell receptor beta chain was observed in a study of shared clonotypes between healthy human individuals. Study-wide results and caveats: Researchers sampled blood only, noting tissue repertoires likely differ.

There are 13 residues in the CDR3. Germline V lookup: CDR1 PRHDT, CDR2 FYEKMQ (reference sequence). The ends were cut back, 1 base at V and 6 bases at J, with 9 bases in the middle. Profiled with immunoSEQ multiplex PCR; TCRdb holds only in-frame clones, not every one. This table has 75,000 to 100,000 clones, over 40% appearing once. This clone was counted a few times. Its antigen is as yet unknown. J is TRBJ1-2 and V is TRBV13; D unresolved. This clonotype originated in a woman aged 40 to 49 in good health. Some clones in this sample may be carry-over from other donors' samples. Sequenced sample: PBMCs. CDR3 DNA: TGTGCCAGCAGCTTAGCAGATATAGATGGCTACACCTTC. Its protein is CASSLADIDGYTF.